The text below deals with one T cell receptor beta chain. The antigen remains unidentified. PCR employed 60 Vbeta and 13 Jbeta primers. Libraries were prepared by immunoSEQ multiplex PCR; TCRdb keeps only in-frame clonotypes and omits some of them. In the table there are around 130,000 clones, over 80% of which are singletons. This record belongs to a study of cytomegalovirus exposure and HLA in healthy donors. Background on the study: An early release of data contained some 80 million unique TCRs, which came from HLA-typed donors. Study observations and caveats: Rarity marked most TCR sequences, yet some public TCRs occurred in many donors. According to a later analysis, donors in an Asian-associated ancestry cluster reportedly had fewer N-insertions than the roughly 640-donor mean.

When sampled, the donors appeared nominally healthy, though they likely had unrecorded immune exposures. This clonotype was sampled from a female donor in good health and CMV-seronegative. The sequencing sample was made of PBMCs.

The CDR3 nucleotides are TGTGCCAGCAGCTTAAATCTAGGGACATCCCTTAATTCACCCCTCCACTTT. It is translated as CASSLNLGTSLNSPLHF. The chain recombines TRBV7-8 with TRBJ1-6; tentative D call: TRBD1 (6 bases). The CDR3 contains 17 residues. The V end lost 2 bases, the J end lost 6 bases, and 17 bases lay between the germline ends. Germline V lookup: CDR1 SGHVS, CDR2 FQNEAQ. Full variable domain (missing parts from reference TRBV7-8 and TRBJ1-6): GAGVSQSPRYKVAKRGQDVALRCDPISGHVSLFWYQQALGQGPEFLTYFQNEAQLDKSGLPSDRFFAERPEGSVSTLKIQRTQQEDSAVYLCASSLNLGTSLNSPLHFGNGTRLTVT.